The 5 T cell receptor beta chains given below trace back to one sample, sequenced in a study of T cell responses to AZD1222 COVID-19 vaccine. TCRdb's table, derived via immunoSEQ multiplex PCR, lists solely in-frame clones and lacks some. The table lists 180,000 or so clones, 80% to 95% of them singletons. The sample consisted of peripheral blood, taken 28 days after the second AZD1222 dose. Receptor source: an adult who received the AZD1222 COVID-19 vaccine.

V usage is TRBV6-1 and J usage is TRBJ1-5, with D tentatively TRBD1 (6 bases). Germline loops: CDR1 MNHNS, CDR2 SASEGT. Trimming stripped 4 bases from V and 0 bases from J, with 13 bases between. This CDR3 comprises 16 residues. The CDR3: CASSGKGTNSNQPQHF. CDR3 in DNA: TGTGCCAGCAGTGGAAAGGGGACAAATAGCAATCAGCCCCAGCATTTT.

This chain joins TRBV19 and TRBJ1-6; weak D call: TRBD1 (6 bases). This CDR3 is built from 13 residues. The germline V gene has CDR1 LNHDA and CDR2 SQIVND (reference sequence). Trimming cost V 6 bases and J 13 bases, with 16 bases left between them. The CDR3 sequence: CASSLQGGVPLHF. CDR3 DNA: TGTGCCAGTAGCCTACAGGGAGGAGTCCCCCTCCACTTT.

The chain combines TRBV7-3 with TRBJ2-5; TRBD2 agrees at 7 bases. Germline V gene sequence: CDR1 SGHTA, CDR2 FQGTGA. The CDR3 runs to 14 residues. With V trimmed by 0 bases and J by 5 bases, 3 bases remained unmatched. The CDR3 DNA is TGTGCCAGCAGCTTAACGCCCGGGAGGGAGACCCAGTACTTC. Its translation is CASSLTPGRETQYF.

As to this clone: Other DNA sequences in the same sample also yield this CDR3. The chain is built from TRBV9 and TRBJ2-3; 9 positions agree with TRBD2. The trim removed 3 bases at V and 2 bases at J, leaving 4 bases unmatched. Germline V gives CDR1 SGDLS, CDR2 YYNGEE. There are 15 residues in the CDR3. The DNA of the CDR3 is TGTGCCAGCAGCGGTAGCGGGGGAAACACAGATACGCAGTATTTT. The encoded protein is CASSGSGGNTDTQYF.

This chain connects TRBV5-1 to TRBJ1-4, with 7 bases lining up with TRBD1. The CDR3 runs 17 residues. Germline assignment: CDR1 SGHRS and CDR2 YFSETQ. Germline trimming cut 2 bases from V and 5 bases from J; bases unmatched to any gene: 12. The CDR3: CASSLRTQGVGNEKLFF. CDR3 nucleotide sequence: TGCGCCAGCAGCTTAAGGACCCAGGGGGTCGGAAATGAAAAACTGTTTTTT. Full variable domain (outside the CDR3, taken from reference TRBV5-1 and TRBJ1-4): KAGVTQTPRYLIKTRGQQVTLSCSPISGHRSVSWYQQTPGQGLQFLFEYFSETQRNKGNFPGRFSGRQFSNSRSEMNVSTLELGDSALYLCASSLRTQGVGNEKLFFGSGTQLSVL.